This T cell receptor (beta chain) is from a study of blood T cell repertoires in COVID-19. Across the whole study: Collection of acute and convalescent COVID-19 samples took place in the United States, Italy and Spain. T cells, B-cell-depleted T cells, or PBMCs provided the cDNA or gDNA that served as material.

Authors' data handling: Reference gene primer amplification gave nucleated cell count estimates. The table came from immunoSEQ multiplex PCR; TCRdb's copy has only in-frame clones and leaves some out. V and J calls and clone size are as listed in that table; D and trimming were resolved from the DNA. The repertoire holds 270,000 or so clones, about 80% seen once, with more than 8% in the top ten. This CDR3 is 12 amino acids long. Germline values: CDR1 SEHNR, CDR2 FQNEAQ (reference sequence). The J segment lost 8 bases and the V segment lost 5 bases, leaving 5 bases of the junction unmatched. The TCR was taken from a woman aged 50 to 65 who had recovered from COVID-19. The chain couples TRBV7-9 to TRBJ1-2, with TRBD1 identical over 7 bases. The sequenced sample consisted of peripheral blood. The CDR3 sequence: CASSPTGVGYTF. The CDR3 coding sequence is TGTGCCAGCAGCCCCACAGGGGTGGGCTACACCTTC.